This T cell receptor beta chain comes out of a study of T cells in Graves' hyperthyroidism and ophthalmopathy. The CDR3 extends over 16 amino acids. CDR1 and CDR2 (germline): MNHEY, SVGEGT. Trimming stripped 6 bases from V and 0 bases from J, with 15 bases between. Newly diagnosed patients aged 18 to 65 had hyperthyroidism of under 2 months' duration. A patient was excluded if there was uncontrolled infection, other autoimmune disease, pregnancy or lactation. TCR beta CDR3 region amplification was performed from RNA transcripts. TCR CDR3 regions were first amplified by RT-PCR with HTBI primers. From the multiplex PCR reads, TCRdb called clonotypes with MiXCR, one entry per CDR3 protein. The table lists 200,000 to 250,000 distinct CDR3 sequences, about a sixth of them singletons.

The V call is TRBV6-2 or TRBV6-3, the J call TRBJ1-3; D remains ambiguous. Source material: blood. This clonotype was sampled from a woman aged 45-65 years with Graves' hyperthyroidism. DNA for the CDR3: TGTGCCAGCAGCCCGGACGGGCTAGTCTCTGGAAACACCATATATTTT. Amino acid sequence: CASSPDGLVSGNTIYF.